This T cell receptor (beta chain) was recovered during a study of CD8+CD57+ T cells in acquired aplastic anemia. Overall study: Sorted CD4+ plus CD8+ cells gave DNA averaging approximately 3.2 ug. Sequencing produced an average of approximately 11 million reads per healthy donor for CD4+ cells.

Findings and limits, study-wide: Some 28 sequences, all CD8+ CDR3, were shared between patients and controls.

Both TCR beta VDJ combination and CDR3 sequence profiling were carried out. Genomic DNA was the template for this profiling. Each CDR3 protein is one row after TCRdb ran MiXCR on the reads. The sample has about 190,000 distinct CDR3 sequences; around 59% are singletons. This clonotype showed up just a few times. The antigen is undetermined. The V gene end was trimmed by 6 bases and the J gene end by 1 base; junction bases not matched to a gene: 4. Per germline, CDR1 MNHNS and CDR2 SASEGT. The CDR3 loop spans 15 amino acids. This sequence originates from a human donor in good health, serving as a control. The chain employs TRBV6-1 and TRBJ1-5; 9 bases agree with TRBD1. Sequenced: sorted CD4+, CD8+, or CD8+CD57+ T cells (not recorded which) from PBMCs. The CDR3 DNA follows: TGTGCCAGCAGATACGGGACAGGGAGCAATCAGCCCCAGCATTTT. Translation: CASRYGTGSNQPQHF.